This T cell receptor beta chain was sequenced for a study of regulatory T cells in long-lasting Graves disease. Overall study: The criterion for persistent Graves' disease was over 5 years of antithyroid drugs with positive TSH receptor antibodies.

Time point denoted: persistent/refractory GD, antithyroid drugs over 5 years with positive TRAb. PBMC RNA was the source of the TCR library. This clonotype appeared many times. Trimming stripped 3 bases from V and 0 bases from J, with 10 bases between. The germline V gene encodes CDR1 SGHRS and CDR2 YFSETQ. There are 14 residues in the CDR3. Combining iRepertoire HTBI primers with Arm-PCR of CDR3 regions, the authors built TCR beta libraries. From the multiplex PCR reads, TCRdb called clonotypes with MiXCR, one entry per CDR3 protein. Among more than 350,000 distinct CDR3 sequences listed, around a fifth were seen once.

This chain joins TRBV5-1 and TRBJ2-7; D unclear. The origin of this receptor is a female donor with Graves disease. This material consisted of peripheral blood mononuclear cells (PBMCs), taken when the disease was refractory, from a patient treated with antithyroid drugs. CDR3 sequence: CASSYDGSSYEQYF. The CDR3 DNA reads as TGCGCCAGCAGCTACGACGGCAGCTCCTACGAGCAGTACTTC.